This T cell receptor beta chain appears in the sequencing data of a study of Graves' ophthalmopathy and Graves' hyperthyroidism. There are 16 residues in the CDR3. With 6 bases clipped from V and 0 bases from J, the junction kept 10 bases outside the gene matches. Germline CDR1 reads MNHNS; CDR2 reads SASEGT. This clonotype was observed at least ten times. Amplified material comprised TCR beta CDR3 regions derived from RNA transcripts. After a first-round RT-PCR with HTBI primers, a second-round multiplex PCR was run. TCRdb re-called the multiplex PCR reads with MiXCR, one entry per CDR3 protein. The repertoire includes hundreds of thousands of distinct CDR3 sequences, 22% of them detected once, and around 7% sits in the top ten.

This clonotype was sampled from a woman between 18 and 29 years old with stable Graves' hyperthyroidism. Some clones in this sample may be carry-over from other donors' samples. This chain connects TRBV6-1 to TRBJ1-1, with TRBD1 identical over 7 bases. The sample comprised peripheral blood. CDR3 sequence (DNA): TGTGCCAGCAGGTTGCGGGCGACAGGGCTGAACACTGAAGCTTTCTTT. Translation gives CASRLRATGLNTEAFF.